This is a list of T cell receptor beta chains from one sample in a study of T cell repertoires in cytomegalovirus infection. The antigens for these receptors are not known. TCRdb recomputed calls from the reads with MiXCR, one row per CDR3 protein. The table has some 150,000 distinct CDR3 sequences, over 30% seen once. The material was CD8+ T cells from cultured PBMCs, obtained from culture after CMV antigen stimulation. Receptors were obtained from a human donor in good health (CMV status not recorded). Some clones in this sample may be carry-over from other donors' samples. CDR3s include the opening cysteine and the closing phenylalanine or tryptophan. A D gene is named only where the DNA matches it firmly. Size tells how often a clone was seen (once, few, many) or the class of an expanded clone, and some rows leave it out.

TGTGCCAGCAGTCTCTCGGACAGGACAATGAACACTGAAGCTTTCTTT | CASSLSDRTMNTEAFF | TRBJ1-1 | TRBV12-3/TRBV12-4 | few | TRBD1
TGTGCCAGCAGCCAAGTCGGGGACAGGGTCTCCTACGAGCAGTACTTC | CASSQVGDRVSYEQYF | TRBJ2-7 | TRBV3-1 | - | TRBD1
TGTGCCAGCAGCCCGGGGGGGGGCTACAATGAGCAGTTCTTC | CASSPGGGYNEQFF | TRBJ2-1 | TRBV11-2 | - | TRBD2
TGTGCCGTTGCGCCGGGACTAGCCGGGTATCCCGGGGAGCTGTTTTTT | CAVAPGLAGYPGELFF | TRBJ2-2 | TRBV2 | once | TRBD2
TGTGCCAGCAGAAGTACCGAAAAACTGTTTTTT | CASRSTEKLFF | TRBJ1-4 | TRBV6-6 | few | -
TGCAGTGCTAGCGATGAGGGCATCTCCTACGAGCAGTACTTC | CSASDEGISYEQYF | TRBJ2-7 | TRBV20-1 | few | -
TGTGCCAGCAGTTTAGTACCCTACGAGCAGTACTTC | CASSLVPYEQYF | TRBJ2-7 | TRBV12-3/TRBV12-4 | few | -
TGTGCCAGCAGCCCGACGGGCGGGCACCCTGAAGCTTTCTTT | CASSPTGGHPEAFF | TRBJ1-1 | TRBV11-2 | many | -
TGCAGTGCTAGAGGGTTGTGGGGGGACAATGAGCAGTTCTTC | CSARGLWGDNEQFF | TRBJ2-1 | TRBV20-1 | - | -
TGTGCCAGCAGCTTCTTTCGGGACGCGAATCAGCCCCAGCATTTT | CASSFFRDANQPQHF | TRBJ1-5 | TRBV7-8 | many | -
TGTGCCAGCAGTTTATCGGCGGGATCTAGGATAACTTTCTTT | CASSLSAGSRITFF | TRBJ1-1 | TRBV27 | - | -
TGTGCCAGCAGTTTAGGTCGGGGGCTGCAAGCTTTCTTT | CASSLGRGLQAFF | TRBJ1-1 | TRBV12-3/TRBV12-4 | many | -
TGTGCCAGCAGCATTTATCCCGGGACAGGGAGAGGCTACACCTTC | CASSIYPGTGRGYTF | TRBJ1-2 | TRBV5-8 | few | TRBD1
TGTGCCAGCAGCTTAGAGGGAAAGGAGCGGGGTGACAATGAGCAGTTCTTC | CASSLEGKERGDNEQFF | TRBJ2-1 | TRBV7-8 | few | TRBD2
TGTGCCAGTAGCCGTCCCGGGACAGGGTACCCCCAGCATTTT | CASSRPGTGYPQHF | TRBJ1-5 | TRBV19 | - | TRBD1
TGCGCCAGCAGCCCCCTGGTCAGCCTGAACACTGAAGCTTTCTTT | CASSPLVSLNTEAFF | TRBJ1-1 | TRBV4-1 | many | -
TGCGCCAGCAGCCAACAGGGCAAACTGTTTTTT | CASSQQGKLFF | TRBJ1-4 | TRBV4-1 | - | -
TGTGCCAGCAGCGATTTCGCCGGTAGCAATCAGCCCCAGCATTTT | CASSDFAGSNQPQHF | TRBJ1-5 | TRBV7-6 | - | -
TGTGCCAGCAGTCGTCCGGGGGAACGCGAGCAGTACTTC | CASSRPGEREQYF | TRBJ2-7 | TRBV6-5 | - | -
TGTGCCAGCAGCAACCCCGGAGAGAACTACAATGAGCAGTTCTTC | CASSNPGENYNEQFF | TRBJ2-1 | TRBV5-5 | once | -
TGTGCCAGCAGCGTAGGGACCGGGACTAGCGGGAACAATGAGCAGTTCTTC | CASSVGTGTSGNNEQFF | TRBJ2-1 | TRBV9 | - | TRBD2
TGTGCCAGCAGCCCTCGGAAGAACTCCTATAATTCACCCCTCCACTTT | CASSPRKNSYNSPLHF | TRBJ1-6 | TRBV6-1 | few | -
TGTGCCAGCAGTCGACAGGGGGACTACAATGAGCAGTTCTTC | CASSRQGDYNEQFF | TRBJ2-1 | TRBV7-6 | few | TRBD1
TGTGCCAGCGCAGGGAACACTTATTCTATGAACACTGAAGCTTTCTTT | CASAGNTYSMNTEAFF | TRBJ1-1 | TRBV6-1 | many | -
TGCGCCAGCAGCCAAGAATTTGGGCAGAATTTTAACTATGGCTACACCTTC | CASSQEFGQNFNYGYTF | TRBJ1-2 | TRBV4-1 | few | -
TGTGCCAGCAGCGTCTGGGTGTCGAACACTGAAGCTTTCTTT | CASSVWVSNTEAFF | TRBJ1-1 | TRBV6-1 | few | -
TGTGCCAGCAGCTTATCCGCTGGACAGGGGGCCGATGGCTACACCTTC | CASSLSAGQGADGYTF | TRBJ1-2 | TRBV7-9 | many | TRBD1
TGTGCCAGCAGTTACTCACTAGCTTTCTACGAGCAGTACTTC | CASSYSLAFYEQYF | TRBJ2-7 | TRBV6-5 | - | -
TGTGCCAGCAGTGAATATGCGGGGGGAGGGTCAGATACGCAGTATTTT | CASSEYAGGGSDTQYF | TRBJ2-3 | TRBV25-1 | - | TRBD2
TGTGCCAGCAGTGAGCGGACACCGATTTACAATGAGCAGTTCTTC | CASSERTPIYNEQFF | TRBJ2-1 | TRBV2 | few | -
TGTGCCAGTAGTATAGCGGCAGAATTCTCCTACGAGCAGTACTTC | CASSIAAEFSYEQYF | TRBJ2-7 | TRBV19 | - | -
TGCAGCGTTGGGACAGGGGGCGCTAACTATGGCTACACCTTC | CSVGTGGANYGYTF | TRBJ1-2 | TRBV29-1 | few | TRBD1
TGTGCCAGCAAAACCCTCCGACGGGAAGGTAGTTTAACAGATACGCAGTATTTT | CASKTLRREGSLTDTQYF | TRBJ2-3 | TRBV6-5 | - | -
TGTGCCAGCAGTTCCTCTAGCGGGGGGGCCTTAAGGAATGAGCAGTTCTTC | CASSSSSGGALRNEQFF | TRBJ2-1 | TRBV12-3/TRBV12-4 | few | TRBD2
TGTGCCAGCAGATCAACGGGACACCATCCTCAGACAGATACGCAGTATTTT | CASRSTGHHPQTDTQYF | TRBJ2-3 | TRBV7-3 | - | -
TGTGCCAGCAGTTACGCGGGGGCGGGGGCTGGTTCACCCCTCCACTTT | CASSYAGAGAGSPLHF | TRBJ1-6 | TRBV6-5 | - | -
TGTGCCAGCAGTTCCCCGGGACAGGGGGACTACGAGCAGTACTTC | CASSSPGQGDYEQYF | TRBJ2-7 | TRBV27 | - | TRBD1
TGTGCCAGCAGCTCAGGACTAGCGGTGGAGAATGAGCAGTTCTTC | CASSSGLAVENEQFF | TRBJ2-1 | TRBV7-6 | many | TRBD2
TGTGCCAGCAGCTGGACGGGACAGGGCCCATACGAGCAGTACTTC | CASSWTGQGPYEQYF | TRBJ2-7 | TRBV7-9 | few | TRBD1
TGTGCCAGCAGCTACACGACCGGGAACGCCTACAATGAGCAGTTCTTC | CASSYTTGNAYNEQFF | TRBJ2-1 | TRBV7-6 | - | -
TGTGCCAGCAGCTTGGTGTTCGGGGGGGCCCTCAATGAGCAGTTCTTC | CASSLVFGGALNEQFF | TRBJ2-1 | TRBV5-8 | - | TRBD2
TGTGCCAGCAGCTCCCAGCCCATTGGCTCTGGGGCCAACGTCCTGACTTTC | CASSSQPIGSGANVLTF | TRBJ2-6 | TRBV7-8 | - | -
TGTGCCAGAACCGTGACAGGGGCCAACTATGGCTACACCTTC | CARTVTGANYGYTF | TRBJ1-2 | TRBV12-3/TRBV12-4 | few | TRBD1
TGTGCCAGCAGCCCCCCCGGGGTCATGAACACTGAAGCTTTCTTT | CASSPPGVMNTEAFF | TRBJ1-1 | TRBV7-4 | once | -
TGCGCCAGCAGCTTGGGGGCAGGGGATTCTTTCTTT | CASSLGAGDSFF | TRBJ1-1 | TRBV5-1 | few | -
TGCGCCAGCAGTCTGCTGGGGGGATCCGGGGAGCTGTTTTTT | CASSLLGGSGELFF | TRBJ2-2 | TRBV5-1 | - | -
TGTGCCAGCAGTGCCTTCTATCAGAATGAGCAGTTCTTC | CASSAFYQNEQFF | TRBJ2-1 | TRBV2 | - | -
TGTGCCAGTAGTATCGACAGGGGCAATGAGCAGTTCTTC | CASSIDRGNEQFF | TRBJ2-1 | TRBV19 | many | TRBD1
TGTGCCAGCAGTTTGCCTCACAATGAGCAGTTCTTC | CASSLPHNEQFF | TRBJ2-1 | TRBV12-3/TRBV12-4 | once | -
TGTGCCAGCAGCTTAGTCCTACAGGGAGCGGAGACCCAGTACTTC | CASSLVLQGAETQYF | TRBJ2-5 | TRBV11-2 | - | -
TGTGCCAGCAGTGGCGGGCCGGGGGCGGGTACTGAAGCTTTCTTT | CASSGGPGAGTEAFF | TRBJ1-1 | TRBV2 | - | -
TGTGCCAGCAGCCAAGTGGGTCTCGAGCAGTACTTC | CASSQVGLEQYF | TRBJ2-7 | TRBV7-2 | - | -
TGTGCCAGCAGTTCTCTCCGGACAGGGAATATCCCTGGGGCCAACGTCCTGACTTTC | CASSSLRTGNIPGANVLTF | TRBJ2-6 | TRBV6-2/TRBV6-3 | - | TRBD1